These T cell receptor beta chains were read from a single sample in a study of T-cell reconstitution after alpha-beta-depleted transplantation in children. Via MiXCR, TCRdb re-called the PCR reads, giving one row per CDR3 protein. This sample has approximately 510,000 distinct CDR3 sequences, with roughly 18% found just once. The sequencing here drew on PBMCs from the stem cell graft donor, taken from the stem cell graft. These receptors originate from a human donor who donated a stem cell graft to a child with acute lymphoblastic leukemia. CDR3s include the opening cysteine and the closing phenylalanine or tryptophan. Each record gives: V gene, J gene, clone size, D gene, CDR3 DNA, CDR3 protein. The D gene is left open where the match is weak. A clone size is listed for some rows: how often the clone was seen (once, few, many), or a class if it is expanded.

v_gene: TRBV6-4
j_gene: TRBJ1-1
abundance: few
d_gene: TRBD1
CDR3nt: TGTGCCACCAGGACAGGAGTGAACACTGAAGCTTTCTTT
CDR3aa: CATRTGVNTEAFF

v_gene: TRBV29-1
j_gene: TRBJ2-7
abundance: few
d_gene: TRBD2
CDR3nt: TGCAGCGTTCTGTGGGAGGGTGCCGAGCAGTACTTC
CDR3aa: CSVLWEGAEQYF

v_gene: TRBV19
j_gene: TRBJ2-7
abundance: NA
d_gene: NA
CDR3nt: TGTGCCAGTAGTAAGGAGACGGTCTCCTACGAGCAGTACTTC
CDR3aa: CASSKETVSYEQYF

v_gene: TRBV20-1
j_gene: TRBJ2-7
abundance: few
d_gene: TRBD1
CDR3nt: TGCAGTGCTGACGAGAGGCGGGACAGGGGCTACGAGCAGTACTTC
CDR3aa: CSADERRDRGYEQYF

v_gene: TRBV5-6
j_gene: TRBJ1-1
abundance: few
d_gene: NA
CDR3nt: TGTGCCAGCAGCGTCGGAGCCCCGAACACTGAAGCTTTCTTT
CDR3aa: CASSVGAPNTEAFF

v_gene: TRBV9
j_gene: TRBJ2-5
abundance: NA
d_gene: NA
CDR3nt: TGTGCCAGCAGCGCCCCTTGGGACGGGGAGACCCAGTACTTC
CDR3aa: CASSAPWDGETQYF

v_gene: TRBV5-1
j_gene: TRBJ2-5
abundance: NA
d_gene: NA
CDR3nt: TGCGCCAGCAGCTCCGGACGGGGACAAGAGACCCAGTACTTC
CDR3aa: CASSSGRGQETQYF

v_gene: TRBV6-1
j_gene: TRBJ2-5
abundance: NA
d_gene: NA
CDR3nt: TGTGCCAGCAGTGAAGCGATATGGCAGGACCAAGAGACCCAGTACTTC
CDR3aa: CASSEAIWQDQETQYF

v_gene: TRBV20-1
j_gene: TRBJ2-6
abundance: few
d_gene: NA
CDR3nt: TGCAGTGCTAGAGATGACGGGTATGGGGCCAACGTCCTGACTTTC
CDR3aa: CSARDDGYGANVLTF

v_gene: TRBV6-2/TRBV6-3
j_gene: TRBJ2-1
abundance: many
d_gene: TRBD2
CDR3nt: TGTGCCAGCAGTTACTCACCCCTAGCGGGAGTATACAATGAGCAGTTCTTC
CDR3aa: CASSYSPLAGVYNEQFF

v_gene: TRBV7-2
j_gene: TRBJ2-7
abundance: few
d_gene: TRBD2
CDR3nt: TGTGCCAGCAGCTCCATAGCGGGAGGAGGCGACGAGCAGTACTTC
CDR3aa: CASSSIAGGGDEQYF

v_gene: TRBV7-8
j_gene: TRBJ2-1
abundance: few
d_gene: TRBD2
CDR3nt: TGTGCCAGCAGCCCCGCCGGACTAGCGGGATCCAATGAGCAGTTCTTC
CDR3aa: CASSPAGLAGSNEQFF

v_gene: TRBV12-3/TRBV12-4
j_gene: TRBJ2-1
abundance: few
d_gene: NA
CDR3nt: TGTGCCAGCAGTTTAGTGTTAGGTTATTCGAATGAGCAGTTCTTC
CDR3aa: CASSLVLGYSNEQFF

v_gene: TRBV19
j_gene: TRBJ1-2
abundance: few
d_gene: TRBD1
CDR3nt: TGTGCCAGTAGTACGACCTTTAGGGACAGTCCTCTCGACTATGGCTACACCTTC
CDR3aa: CASSTTFRDSPLDYGYTF

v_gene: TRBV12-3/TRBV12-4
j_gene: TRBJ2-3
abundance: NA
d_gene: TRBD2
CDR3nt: TGTGCCAGCAGTAAGTCACTAGCGGGACTCACAGATACGCAGTATTTT
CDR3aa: CASSKSLAGLTDTQYF

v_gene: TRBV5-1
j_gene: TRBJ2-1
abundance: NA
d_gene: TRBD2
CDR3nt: TGCGCCAGCAGCTTGGGTAGCGGGAGTCTCTATGAGCAGTTCTTC
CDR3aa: CASSLGSGSLYEQFF

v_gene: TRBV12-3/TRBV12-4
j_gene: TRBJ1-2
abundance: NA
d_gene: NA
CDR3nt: TGTGCCAGCAGGAACGGAGGGGTAAACTATGGCTACACCTTC
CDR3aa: CASRNGGVNYGYTF

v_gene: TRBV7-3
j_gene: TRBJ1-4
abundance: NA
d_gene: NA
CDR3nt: TGTGCCAGCAGCGCAGAGGGGGGTCGGGTTGAAAAACTGTTTTTT
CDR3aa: CASSAEGGRVEKLFF

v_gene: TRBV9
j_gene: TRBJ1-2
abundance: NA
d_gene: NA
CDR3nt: TGTGCCAGCAGTTCGGGATTCTATGGCTACACCTTC
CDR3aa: CASSSGFYGYTF

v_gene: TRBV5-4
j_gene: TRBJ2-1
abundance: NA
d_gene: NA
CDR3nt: TGTGCCAGCAGCTTGACTAGTTTGAATGAGCAGTTCTTC
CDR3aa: CASSLTSLNEQFF

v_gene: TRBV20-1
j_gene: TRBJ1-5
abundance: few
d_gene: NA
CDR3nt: TGCAGTGCTCAGACCAGGCGACAGATCGGTCCGGGCAATCAGCCCCAGCATTTT
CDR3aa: CSAQTRRQIGPGNQPQHF

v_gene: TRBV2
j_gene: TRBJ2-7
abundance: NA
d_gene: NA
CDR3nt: TGTGCCAGCAGGAGGGACCTTTCGCCCTACGAGCAGTACTTC
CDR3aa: CASRRDLSPYEQYF

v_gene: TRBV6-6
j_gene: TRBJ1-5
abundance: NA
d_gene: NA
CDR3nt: TGTGCCAGTGGTTACGAATTGAATCAGCCCCAGCATTTT
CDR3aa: CASGYELNQPQHF

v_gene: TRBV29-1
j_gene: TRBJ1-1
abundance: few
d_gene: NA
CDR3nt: TGCAGCTGTGACGGGGTGAACACTGAAGCTTTCTTT
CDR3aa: CSCDGVNTEAFF

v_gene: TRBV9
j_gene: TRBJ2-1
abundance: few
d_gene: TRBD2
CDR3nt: TGTGCCAGCAGCGTAGAAGCGGGAGCCTACAATGAGCAGTTCTTC
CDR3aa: CASSVEAGAYNEQFF

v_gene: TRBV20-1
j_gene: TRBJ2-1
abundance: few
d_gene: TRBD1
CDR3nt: TGCAGTGCTAGATTTTTAGCGGAGTCCGGGACAGGGCTCAATGAGCAGTTCTTC
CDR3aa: CSARFLAESGTGLNEQFF